Below are 4 T cell receptor beta chains sequenced from a single sample in a study of CD8+ T cells in alopecia areata. Extraction and reverse transcription of RNA yielded cDNA as the sequencing template. Sequencing was performed with immunoSEQ multiplex PCR; in TCRdb, only in-frame clones are kept and a portion is missing. Among under 130,000 clones listed, 55% were seen once. Sequencing used CD4+ T cells sorted from blood. The receptors derive from a human donor in good health.

CDR3 region: CAWRPWDRGFYGYTF. The CDR3 DNA reads TGTGCCTGGAGACCATGGGACAGGGGCTTCTATGGCTACACCTTC. The chain is built from TRBV30 and TRBJ1-2; 10 bases line up with TRBD1. After removal of 3 bases from V and 4 bases from J, the junction contained 8 bases not matched to a gene. The CDR3 spans 15 residues. Germline V gene lookup returns CDR1 GTSNPN and CDR2 SVGIG (reference sequence). The full variable domain, completed using reference TRBV30 and TRBJ1-2, is SQTIHQWPATLVQPVGSPLSLECTVEGTSNPNLYWYRQAAGRGLQLLFYSVGIGQISSEVPQNLSASRPQDRQFILSSKKLLLSDSGFYLCAWRPWDRGFYGYTFGSGTRLTVV.

The gene calls are TRBV19 and TRBJ1-2, with 7 bases identical to TRBD1. After removal of 5 bases from V and 6 bases from J, the junction contained 9 bases not matched to a gene. Germline V gene sequence: CDR1 LNHDA, CDR2 SQIVND (reference sequence). This CDR3 region has 14 residues. The CDR3 loop is CASSLQGTADGYTF. The CDR3 DNA follows: TGTGCCAGTAGTTTACAAGGGACAGCAGATGGCTACACCTTC. The full variable domain, rest sourced from reference TRBV19 and TRBJ1-2, is DGGITQSPKYLFRKEGQNVTLSCEQNLNHDAMYWYRQDPGQGLRLIYYSQIVNDFQKGDIAEGYSVSREKKESFPLTVTSAQKNPTAFYLCASSLQGTADGYTFGSGTRLTVV.

This chain uses TRBV7-2 with TRBJ2-5; no definite D call. V lost 5 bases and J 3 bases, leaving 13 bases between the germline ends. Germline V gene sequence: CDR1 SGHTA, CDR2 FQGNSA. There are 14 residues in the CDR3. The CDR3 coding sequence is TGTGCCAGCAGCCCCCGGCGACGGGAAGAGACCCAGTACTTC. Protein product: CASSPRRREETQYF.

The table lists this clone with a few counts. The chain is built from TRBV18 and TRBJ2-7; D gene uncertain. The J call may be mistaken, given a closer DNA end match to TRBJ2-1. This CDR3 contains 13 residues. From germline, CDR1 is KGHSH and CDR2 LQKENI. The CDR3 spells CASSPNSADEQFF. CDR3 DNA sequence: TGTGCCAGCTCACCCAATTCCGCGGATGAGCAGTTCTTC.